The source of this T cell receptor (beta chain) is a study of T-cell reconstitution after alpha-beta-depleted transplantation in children (dated by TCRdb to the mid-2010s). Regarding the complete study: Using TCR repertoire profiling, the study followed T-cell immune reconstitution in a quantitative way in children after TCRalphabeta/CD19-depleted allogeneic hematopoietic cell transplantation.

This clonotype has a count of ten or more. Its antigen is still unknown. There are no base qualities to consult, and no much larger clone falls within one base. Trimmed from V: 5 bases; trimmed from J: 2 bases; junction bases lacking a gene match: 10. Its CDR3 holds 15 amino acids, cysteine through phenylalanine. The sequence is cut down to CDR3 DNA, 45 bases in frame from base 1. The germline V gene (reference sequence) supplies CDR1 DFQATT and CDR2 SNEGSKA. Library generation was performed with PCR. TCRdb records Illumina HiSeq 2500 as the sequencer. TCR library preparation used molecular barcoding, with unique molecular identifiers applied to normalize quantification of the TCRbeta repertoire. Starting from the raw public reads, TCRdb applied fastp trimming at Q25, assembled clones with MiXCR and retained in-frame beta chains. All rows with the same CDR3 protein become a single entry with the most common DNA and genes. The sample table holds hundreds of thousands of distinct CDR3 sequences, of which approximately 16% were seen once. The leading ten clones occupy over 0.95% of the sample.

This TCR came from a human donor who donated a stem cell graft to a child with acute myeloid leukemia. The sequenced sample was PBMCs from the stem cell graft donor, obtained from the stem cell graft. The rearrangement combines TRBV20-1 with TRBJ2-5, with 8 middle bases fitting TRBD1. The CDR3 is CSAHNPGQAQETQYF. The nucleotide sequence reads TGCAGTGCTCATAACCCGGGACAGGCGCAAGAGACCCAGTACTTC.